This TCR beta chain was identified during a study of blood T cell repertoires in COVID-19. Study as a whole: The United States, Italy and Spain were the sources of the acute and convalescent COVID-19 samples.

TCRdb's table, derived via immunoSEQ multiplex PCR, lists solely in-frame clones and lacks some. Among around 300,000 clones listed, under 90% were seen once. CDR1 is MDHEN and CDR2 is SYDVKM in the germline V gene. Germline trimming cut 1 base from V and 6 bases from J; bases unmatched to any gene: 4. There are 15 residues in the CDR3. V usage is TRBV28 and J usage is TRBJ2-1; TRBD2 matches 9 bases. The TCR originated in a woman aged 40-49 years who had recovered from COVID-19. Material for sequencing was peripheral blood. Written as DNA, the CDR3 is TGTGCCAGCAGTTTATTCGGGACTAGCCCCAATGAGCAGTTCTTC. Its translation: CASSLFGTSPNEQFF.